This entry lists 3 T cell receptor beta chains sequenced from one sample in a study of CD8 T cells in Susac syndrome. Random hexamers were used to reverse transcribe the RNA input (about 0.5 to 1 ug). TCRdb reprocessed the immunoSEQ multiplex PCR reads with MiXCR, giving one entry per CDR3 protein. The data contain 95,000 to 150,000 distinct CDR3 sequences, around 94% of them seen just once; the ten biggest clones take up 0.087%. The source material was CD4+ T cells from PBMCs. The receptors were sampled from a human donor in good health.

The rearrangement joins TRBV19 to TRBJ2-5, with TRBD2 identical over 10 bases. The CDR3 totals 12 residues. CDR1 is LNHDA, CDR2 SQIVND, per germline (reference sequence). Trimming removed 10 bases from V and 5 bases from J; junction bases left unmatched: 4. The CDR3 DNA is TGTGCCACCAGAGCGGGGGGGGAGACCCAGTACTTC. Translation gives CATRAGGETQYF.

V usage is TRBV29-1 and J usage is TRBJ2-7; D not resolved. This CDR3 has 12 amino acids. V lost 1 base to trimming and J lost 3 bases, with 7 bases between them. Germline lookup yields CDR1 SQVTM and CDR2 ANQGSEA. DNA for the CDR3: TGCAGCGTTGAAGGGGATTTCTACGAGCAGTACTTC. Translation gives CSVEGDFYEQYF.

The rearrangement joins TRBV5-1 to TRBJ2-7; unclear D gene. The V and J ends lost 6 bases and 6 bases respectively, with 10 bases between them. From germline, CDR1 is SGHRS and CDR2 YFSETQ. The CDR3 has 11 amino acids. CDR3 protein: CASTEGLEQYF. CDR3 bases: TGCGCCAGCACCGAAGGGCTCGAGCAGTACTTC. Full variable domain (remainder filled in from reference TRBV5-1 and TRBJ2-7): KAGVTQTPRYLIKTRGQQVTLSCSPISGHRSVSWYQQTPGQGLQFLFEYFSETQRNKGNFPGRFSGRQFSNSRSEMNVSTLELGDSALYLCASTEGLEQYFGPGTRLTVT.